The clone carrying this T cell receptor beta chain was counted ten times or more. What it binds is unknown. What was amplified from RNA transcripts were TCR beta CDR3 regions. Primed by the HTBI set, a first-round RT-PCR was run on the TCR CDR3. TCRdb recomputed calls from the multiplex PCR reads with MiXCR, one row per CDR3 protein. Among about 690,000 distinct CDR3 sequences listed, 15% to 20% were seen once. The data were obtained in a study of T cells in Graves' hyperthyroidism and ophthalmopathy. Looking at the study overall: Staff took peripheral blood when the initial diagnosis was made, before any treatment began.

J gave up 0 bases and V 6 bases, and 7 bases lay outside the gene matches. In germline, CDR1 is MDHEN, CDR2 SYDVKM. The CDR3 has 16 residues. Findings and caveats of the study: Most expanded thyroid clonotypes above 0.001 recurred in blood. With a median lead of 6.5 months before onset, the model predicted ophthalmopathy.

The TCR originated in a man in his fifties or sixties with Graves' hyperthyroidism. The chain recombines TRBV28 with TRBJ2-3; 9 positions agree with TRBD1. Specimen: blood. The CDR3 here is CASRHGTGLSTDTQYF. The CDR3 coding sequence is TGTGCCAGCAGGCACGGGACAGGGCTTAGCACAGATACGCAGTATTTT. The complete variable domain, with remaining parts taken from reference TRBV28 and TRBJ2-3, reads DVKVTQSSRYLVKRTGEKVFLECVQDMDHENMFWYRQDPGLGLRLIYFSYDVKMKEKGDIPEGYSVSREKKERFSLILESASTNQTSMYLCASRHGTGLSTDTQYFGPGTRLTVL.